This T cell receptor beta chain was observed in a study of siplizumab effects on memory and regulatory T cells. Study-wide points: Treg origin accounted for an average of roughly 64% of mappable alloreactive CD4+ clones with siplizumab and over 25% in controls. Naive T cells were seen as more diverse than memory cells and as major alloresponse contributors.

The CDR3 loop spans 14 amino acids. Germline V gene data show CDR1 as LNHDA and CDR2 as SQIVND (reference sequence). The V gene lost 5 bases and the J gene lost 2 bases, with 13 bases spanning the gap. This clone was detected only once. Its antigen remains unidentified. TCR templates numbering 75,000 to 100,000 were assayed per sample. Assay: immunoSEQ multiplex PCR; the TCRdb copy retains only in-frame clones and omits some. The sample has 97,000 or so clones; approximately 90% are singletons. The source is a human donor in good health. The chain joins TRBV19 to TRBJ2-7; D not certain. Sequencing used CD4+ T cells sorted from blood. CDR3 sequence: CASSETGRAYEQYF. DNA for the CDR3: TGTGCCAGTAGTGAAACGGGTAGGGCCTACGAGCAGTACTTC.